This T cell receptor beta chain was sequenced during a study of cytomegalovirus exposure and HLA in healthy donors. Study results and caveats: In a later analysis, HLA-C alleles had the fewest associated TCRs, DRB1 alleles the most. Only CMV serostatus was available as immune exposure information. Certain sequence variants were highly shared and formed a cluster, and this cluster was likely a sequencing artifact.

Worth noting for this clone: Its cognate antigen is unknown.

Primers: 60 Vbeta forward and 13 Jbeta reverse. Generated by immunoSEQ multiplex PCR, the TCRdb table keeps only in-frame clones and is missing some. The sample holds under 250,000 clones, approximately 80% seen once. Germline assignment: CDR1 LNHDA and CDR2 SQIVND (reference sequence). The CDR3 contains 13 residues. Trimming shortened V by 6 bases and J by 2 bases, and 11 bases separated the two germline ends. The sample consisted of PBMCs. This TCR derives from a male donor in good health and CMV-seronegative. The chain is built from TRBV19 and TRBJ2-7; weak D call: TRBD1 (6 bases). The CDR3 coding sequence is TGTGCCAGTAGCTGGACAGCAACCTACGAGCAGTACTTC. It specifies CASSWTATYEQYF.